Listed here is a single T cell receptor beta chain. The record originates from a study of cytomegalovirus exposure and HLA in healthy donors. Germline assignment: CDR1 SGHNT and CDR2 YENEEA. Trimming left V 5 bases short and J 1 base short, with 14 bases between. CDR3 length equals 15 residues. There were likely unrecorded immune exposures, though donors were nominally healthy when sampled. 13 Jbeta primers and 60 Vbeta primers were used for the PCR. Libraries were prepared by immunoSEQ multiplex PCR; TCRdb keeps only in-frame clonotypes and omits some of them. This sample has roughly 120,000 clones, with around 75% found just once.

The source material was PBMCs. This TCR came from a woman in her 30s in good health and CMV-seronegative. This chain joins TRBV11-3 and TRBJ1-1; D is perhaps TRBD1 (6 bases). The CDR3 protein is CASSPSRGSNTEAFF. The CDR3 coding sequence is TGTGCCAGCAGCCCAAGCAGGGGTTCGAACACTGAAGCTTTCTTT.